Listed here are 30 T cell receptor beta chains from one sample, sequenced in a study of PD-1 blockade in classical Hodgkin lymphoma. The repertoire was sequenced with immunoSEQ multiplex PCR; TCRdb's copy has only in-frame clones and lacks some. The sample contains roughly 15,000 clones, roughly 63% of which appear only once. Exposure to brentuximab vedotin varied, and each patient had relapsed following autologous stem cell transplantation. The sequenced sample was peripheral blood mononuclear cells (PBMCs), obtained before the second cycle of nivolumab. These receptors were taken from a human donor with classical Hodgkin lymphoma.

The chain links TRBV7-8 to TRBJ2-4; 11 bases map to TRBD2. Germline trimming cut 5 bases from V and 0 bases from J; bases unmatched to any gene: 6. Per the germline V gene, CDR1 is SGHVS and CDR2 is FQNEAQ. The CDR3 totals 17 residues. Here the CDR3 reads CASSPRLAGLAKNIQYF. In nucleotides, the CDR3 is TGTGCCAGCAGCCCAAGACTAGCGGGGCTAGCCAAAAACATTCAGTACTTC. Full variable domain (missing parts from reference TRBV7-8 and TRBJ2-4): GAGVSQSPRYKVAKRGQDVALRCDPISGHVSLFWYQQALGQGPEFLTYFQNEAQLDKSGLPSDRFFAERPEGSVSTLKIQRTQQEDSAVYLCASSPRLAGLAKNIQYFGAGTRLSVL.

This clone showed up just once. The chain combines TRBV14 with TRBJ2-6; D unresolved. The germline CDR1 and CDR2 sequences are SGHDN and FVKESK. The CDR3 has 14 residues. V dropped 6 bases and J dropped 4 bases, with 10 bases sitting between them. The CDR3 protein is CASSTLGGANVLTF. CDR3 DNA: TGTGCCAGCAGTACCCTTGGGGGGGCCAACGTCCTGACTTTC.

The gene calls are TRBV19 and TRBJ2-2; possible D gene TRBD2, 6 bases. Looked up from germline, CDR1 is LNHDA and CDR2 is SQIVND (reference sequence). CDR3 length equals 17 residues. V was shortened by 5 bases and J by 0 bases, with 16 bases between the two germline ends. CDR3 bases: TGTGCCAGTAGTCCCCAGGGTAGCGGAGCGAACACCGGGGAGCTGTTTTTT. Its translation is CASSPQGSGANTGELFF.

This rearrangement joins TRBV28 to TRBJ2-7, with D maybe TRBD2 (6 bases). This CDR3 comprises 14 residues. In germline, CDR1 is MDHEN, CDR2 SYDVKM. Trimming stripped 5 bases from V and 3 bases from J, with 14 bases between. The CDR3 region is CASSLRLGFYEQYF. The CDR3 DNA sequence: TGTGCCAGCAGTCTGAGACTAGGCTTCTACGAGCAGTACTTC.

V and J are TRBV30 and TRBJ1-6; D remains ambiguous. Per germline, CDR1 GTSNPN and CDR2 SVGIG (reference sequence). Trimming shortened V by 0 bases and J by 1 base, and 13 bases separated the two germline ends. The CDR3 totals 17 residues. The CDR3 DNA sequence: TGTGCCTGGAGTGTGTGGCCCCTTGGTTCCTATAATTCACCCCTCCACTTT. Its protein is CAWSVWPLGSYNSPLHF.

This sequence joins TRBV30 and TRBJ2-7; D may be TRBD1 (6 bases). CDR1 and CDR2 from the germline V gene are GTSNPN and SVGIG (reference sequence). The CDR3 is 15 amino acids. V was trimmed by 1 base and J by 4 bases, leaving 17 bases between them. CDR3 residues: CAWSGRGLAKYEQYF. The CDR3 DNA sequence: TGTGCCTGGAGTGGCAGGGGCCTTGCTAAATACGAGCAGTACTTC. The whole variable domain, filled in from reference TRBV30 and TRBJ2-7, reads SQTIHQWPATLVQPVGSPLSLECTVEGTSNPNLYWYRQAAGRGLQLLFYSVGIGQISSEVPQNLSASRPQDRQFILSSKKLLLSDSGFYLCAWSGRGLAKYEQYFGPGTRLTVT.

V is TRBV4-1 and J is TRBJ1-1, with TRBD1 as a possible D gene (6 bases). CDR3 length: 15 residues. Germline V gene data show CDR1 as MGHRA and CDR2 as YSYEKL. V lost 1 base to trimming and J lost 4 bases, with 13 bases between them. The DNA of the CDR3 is TGCGCCAGCAGCCAAGGAAAGGGGGGGAGCACTGAAGCTTTCTTT. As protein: CASSQGKGGSTEAFF.

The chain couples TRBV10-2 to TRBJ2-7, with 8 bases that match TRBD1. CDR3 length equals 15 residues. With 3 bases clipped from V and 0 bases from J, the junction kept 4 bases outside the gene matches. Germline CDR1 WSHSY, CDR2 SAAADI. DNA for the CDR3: TGCGCCAGCAGTGAACGGACAGGGATCTCCTACGAGCAGTACTTC. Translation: CASSERTGISYEQYF.

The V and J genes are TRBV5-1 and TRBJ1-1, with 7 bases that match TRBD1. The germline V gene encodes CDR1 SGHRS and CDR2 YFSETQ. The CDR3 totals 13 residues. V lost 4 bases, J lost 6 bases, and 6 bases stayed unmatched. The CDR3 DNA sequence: TGCGCCAGCAGCCTGACAGGGCTCCCTGAAGCTTTCTTT. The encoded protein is CASSLTGLPEAFF.

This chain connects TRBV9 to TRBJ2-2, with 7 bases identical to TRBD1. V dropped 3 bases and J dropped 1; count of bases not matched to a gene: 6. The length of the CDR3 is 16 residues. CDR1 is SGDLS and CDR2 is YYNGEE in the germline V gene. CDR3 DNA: TGTGCCAGCAGCGCCCGACAGGGTCAGAACACCGGGGAGCTGTTTTTT. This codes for CASSARQGQNTGELFF.

Written as DNA, the CDR3 is TGTGCCAGTAGTAACCGGGACAGGGGGCAGCGCAATCAGCCCCAGCATTTT. This sequence encodes CASSNRDRGQRNQPQHF. This chain joins TRBV19 and TRBJ1-5; 12 bases match TRBD1. From germline, CDR1 is LNHDA and CDR2 SQIVND (reference sequence). The CDR3 runs to 17 residues. Germline trimming cut 4 bases from V and 2 bases from J; bases unmatched to any gene: 6.

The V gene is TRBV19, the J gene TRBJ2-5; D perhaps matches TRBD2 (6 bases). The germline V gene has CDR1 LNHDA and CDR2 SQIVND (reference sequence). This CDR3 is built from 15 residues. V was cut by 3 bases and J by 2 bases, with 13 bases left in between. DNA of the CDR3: TGTGCCAGTAGTATCCAAAGGGGAGGTCAAGAGACCCAGTACTTC. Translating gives CASSIQRGGQETQYF.

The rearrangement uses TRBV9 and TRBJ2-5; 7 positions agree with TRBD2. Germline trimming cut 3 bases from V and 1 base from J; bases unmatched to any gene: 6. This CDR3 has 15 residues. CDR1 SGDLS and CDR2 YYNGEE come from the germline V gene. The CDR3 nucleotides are TGTGCCAGCAGCGCCTTAGCGGGCCCCCAAGAGACCCAGTACTTC. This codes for CASSALAGPQETQYF.

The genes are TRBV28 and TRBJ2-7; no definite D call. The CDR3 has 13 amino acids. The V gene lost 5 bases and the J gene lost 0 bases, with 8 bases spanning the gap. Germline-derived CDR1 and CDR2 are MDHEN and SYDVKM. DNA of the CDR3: TGTGCCAGCAGTCCCCCCCCCTCCTACGAGCAGTACTTC. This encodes CASSPPPSYEQYF. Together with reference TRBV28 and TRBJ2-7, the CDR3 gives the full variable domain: DVKVTQSSRYLVKRTGEKVFLECVQDMDHENMFWYRQDPGLGLRLIYFSYDVKMKEKGDIPEGYSVSREKKERFSLILESASTNQTSMYLCASSPPPSYEQYFGPGTRLTVT.

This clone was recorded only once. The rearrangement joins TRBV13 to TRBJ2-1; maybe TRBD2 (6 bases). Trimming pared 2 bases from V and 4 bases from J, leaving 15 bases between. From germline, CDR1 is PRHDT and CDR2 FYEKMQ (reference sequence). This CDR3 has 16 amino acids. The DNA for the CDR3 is TGTGCCAGCAGCTTATTCCAACTAGCAGATTACAATGAGCAGTTCTTC. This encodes CASSLFQLADYNEQFF.

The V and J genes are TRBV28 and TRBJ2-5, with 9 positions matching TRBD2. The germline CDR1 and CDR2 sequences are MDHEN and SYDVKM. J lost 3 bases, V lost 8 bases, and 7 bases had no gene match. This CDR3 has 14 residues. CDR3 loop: CASRAGGAEETQYF. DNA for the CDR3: TGTGCCAGCCGAGCGGGAGGTGCGGAAGAGACCCAGTACTTC. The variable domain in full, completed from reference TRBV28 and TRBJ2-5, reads DVKVTQSSRYLVKRTGEKVFLECVQDMDHENMFWYRQDPGLGLRLIYFSYDVKMKEKGDIPEGYSVSREKKERFSLILESASTNQTSMYLCASRAGGAEETQYFGPGTRLLVL.

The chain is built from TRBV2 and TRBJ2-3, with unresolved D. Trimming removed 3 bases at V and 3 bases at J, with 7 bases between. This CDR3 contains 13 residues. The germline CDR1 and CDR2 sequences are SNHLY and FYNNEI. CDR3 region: CASSDMGTDTQYF. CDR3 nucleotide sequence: TGTGCCAGCAGTGATATGGGTACAGATACGCAGTATTTT. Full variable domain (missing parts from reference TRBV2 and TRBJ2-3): EPEVTQTPSHQVTQMGQEVILRCVPISNHLYFYWYRQILGQKVEFLVSFYNNEISEKSEIFDDQFSVERPDGSNFTLKIRSTKLEDSAMYFCASSDMGTDTQYFGPGTRLTVL.

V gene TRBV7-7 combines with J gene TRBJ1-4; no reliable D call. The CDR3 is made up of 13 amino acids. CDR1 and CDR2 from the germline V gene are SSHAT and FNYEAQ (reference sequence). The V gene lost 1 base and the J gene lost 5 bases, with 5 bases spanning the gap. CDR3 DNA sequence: TGTGCCAGCAGCTTAGGGCCAAATGAAAAACTGTTTTTT. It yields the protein CASSLGPNEKLFF.

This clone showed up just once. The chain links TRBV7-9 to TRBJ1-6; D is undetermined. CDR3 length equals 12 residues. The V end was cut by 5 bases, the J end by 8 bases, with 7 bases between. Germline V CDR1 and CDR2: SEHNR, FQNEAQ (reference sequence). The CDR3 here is CASSRGDSPLHF. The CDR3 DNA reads TGTGCCAGCAGCCGCGGGGATTCACCCCTCCACTTT.

The DNA of the CDR3 is TGTGCCAGCTCACCAGCGACAGGGGGCATGGAGACCCAGTACTTC. This gives the protein CASSPATGGMETQYF. V gene TRBV18 combines with J gene TRBJ2-5; 10 bases agree with TRBD1. Looked up from germline, CDR1 is KGHSH and CDR2 is LQKENI. The CDR3 is 15 residues long. V trimming: 2 bases; J trimming: 5 bases; junction bases outside the gene matches: 5.

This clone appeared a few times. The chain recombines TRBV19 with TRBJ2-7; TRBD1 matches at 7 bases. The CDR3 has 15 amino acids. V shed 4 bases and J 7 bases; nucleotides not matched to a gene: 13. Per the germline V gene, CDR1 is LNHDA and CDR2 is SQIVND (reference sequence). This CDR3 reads CASSTPDRTSEEQYF. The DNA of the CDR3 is TGTGCCAGTAGTACCCCGGACAGGACGTCTGAGGAGCAGTACTTC.

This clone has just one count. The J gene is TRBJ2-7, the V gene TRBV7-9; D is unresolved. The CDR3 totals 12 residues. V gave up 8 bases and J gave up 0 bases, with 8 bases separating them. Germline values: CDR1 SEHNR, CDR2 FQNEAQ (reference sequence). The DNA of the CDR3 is TGTGCCAGCCAGGATATCTCCTACGAGCAGTACTTC. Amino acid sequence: CASQDISYEQYF. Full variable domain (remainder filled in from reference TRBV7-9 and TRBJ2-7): DTGVSQNPRHKITKRGQNVTFRCDPISEHNRLYWYRQTLGQGPEFLTYFQNEAQLEKSRLLSDRFSAERPKGSFSTLEIQRTEQGDSAMYLCASQDISYEQYFGPGTRLTVT.

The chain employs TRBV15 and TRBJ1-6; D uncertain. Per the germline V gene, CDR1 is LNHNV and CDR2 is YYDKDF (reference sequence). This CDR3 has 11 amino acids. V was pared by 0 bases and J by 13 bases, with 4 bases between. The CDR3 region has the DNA TGTGCCACCAGCAGAGACGGGCCCCTCCACTTT. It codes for CATSRDGPLHF.

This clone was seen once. CDR3 sequence (DNA): TGTGCCAGTAGCCCAGCGGGCTTCTACAATGAGCAGTTCTTC. Translating gives CASSPAGFYNEQFF. The J gene is TRBJ2-1, the V gene TRBV19; a weak D match, TRBD2 (6 bases). Between the trimmed V and J ends, which lost 6 bases and 3 bases, there was a span of 12 bases. The germline V gene has CDR1 LNHDA and CDR2 SQIVND (reference sequence). The CDR3 extends over 14 amino acids.

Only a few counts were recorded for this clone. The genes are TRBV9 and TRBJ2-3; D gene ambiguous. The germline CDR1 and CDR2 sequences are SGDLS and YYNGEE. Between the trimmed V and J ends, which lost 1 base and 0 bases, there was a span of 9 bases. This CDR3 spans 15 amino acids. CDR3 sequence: CASSVMSGSTDTQYF. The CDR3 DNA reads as TGTGCCAGCAGCGTAATGTCGGGTAGCACAGATACGCAGTATTTT.

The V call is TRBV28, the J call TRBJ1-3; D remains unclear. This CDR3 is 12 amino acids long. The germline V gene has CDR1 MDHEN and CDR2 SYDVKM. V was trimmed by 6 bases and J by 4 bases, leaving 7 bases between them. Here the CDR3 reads CASRWRGNTIYF. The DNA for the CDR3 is TGTGCCAGCAGGTGGCGAGGAAACACCATATATTTT. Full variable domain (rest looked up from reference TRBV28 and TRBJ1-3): DVKVTQSSRYLVKRTGEKVFLECVQDMDHENMFWYRQDPGLGLRLIYFSYDVKMKEKGDIPEGYSVSREKKERFSLILESASTNQTSMYLCASRWRGNTIYFGEGSWLTVV.

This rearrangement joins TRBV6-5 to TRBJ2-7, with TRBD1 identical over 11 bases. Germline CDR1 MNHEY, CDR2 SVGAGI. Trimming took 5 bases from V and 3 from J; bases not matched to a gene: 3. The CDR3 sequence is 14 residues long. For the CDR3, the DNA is TGTGCCAGCAGTACCGGGACAGGGGGCTACGAGCAGTACTTC. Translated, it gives CASSTGTGGYEQYF.

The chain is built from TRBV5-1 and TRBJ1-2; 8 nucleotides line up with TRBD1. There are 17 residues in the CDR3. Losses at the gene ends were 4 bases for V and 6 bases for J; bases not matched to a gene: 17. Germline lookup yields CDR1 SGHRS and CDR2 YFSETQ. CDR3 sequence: CASSETPKGQGRDGYTF. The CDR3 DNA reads TGCGCCAGCAGCGAAACCCCCAAAGGACAGGGAAGAGATGGCTACACCTTC.

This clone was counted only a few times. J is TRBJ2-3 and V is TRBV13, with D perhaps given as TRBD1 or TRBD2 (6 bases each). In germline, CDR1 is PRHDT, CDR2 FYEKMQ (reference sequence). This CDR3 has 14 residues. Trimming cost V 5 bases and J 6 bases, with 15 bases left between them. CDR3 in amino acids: CASSPAGEADTQYF. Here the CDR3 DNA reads TGTGCCAGCAGCCCGGCAGGGGAGGCCGATACGCAGTATTTT.

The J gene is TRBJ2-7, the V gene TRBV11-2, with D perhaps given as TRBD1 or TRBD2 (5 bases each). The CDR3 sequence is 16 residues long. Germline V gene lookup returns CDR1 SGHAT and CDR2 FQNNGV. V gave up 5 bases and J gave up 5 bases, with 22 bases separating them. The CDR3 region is CASSPAPGQGWHEQYF. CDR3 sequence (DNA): TGTGCCAGCAGCCCTGCCCCGGGGCAGGGTTGGCACGAGCAGTACTTC.